Below are 8 T cell receptor beta chains sequenced from a single sample in a study of response to subunit inactivated influenza vaccine. TCRdb reprocessed the RT-PCR reads with MiXCR, giving one entry per CDR3 protein. The table includes 500,000 to 750,000 distinct CDR3 sequences, approximately 15% detected once. The sample in question was PBMCs from blood, obtained 12 days after vaccination. These TCRs come from a man aged 50 or older who received an inactivated influenza vaccine.

This clonotype appeared a few times. CDR3 in amino acids: CSASGASGVEQFF. The CDR3 nucleotides are TGCAGTGCCAGTGGGGCTAGCGGTGTTGAGCAGTTCTTC. The chain recombines TRBV20-1 with TRBJ2-1, with 7 bases matching TRBD2. Trimming took 6 bases from V and 9 from J; bases not matched to a gene: 11. The CDR3 loop spans 13 amino acids. Germline V CDR1 and CDR2: DFQATT, SNEGSKA (reference sequence).

This chain uses TRBV12-3 or TRBV12-4 with TRBJ2-1; 13 bases map to TRBD2. Unmatched junction bases numbered 9, after V lost 7 bases and J lost 0 bases. The CDR3 has 18 amino acids. Here the CDR3 DNA reads TGTGCCAGCACTCGGACTAGCGGGGGCGCGAGCTCCTACAATGAGCAGTTCTTC. Translation gives CASTRTSGGASSYNEQFF.

This chain joins TRBV25-1 and TRBJ2-7; D perhaps matches TRBD2 (5 bases). Deletions cut 4 bases from V and 3 bases from J, with 13 bases between. The CDR3 is made up of 14 amino acids. Germline loops: CDR1 MGHDK, CDR2 SYGVNS. The CDR3 loop reads CASSARTGVYEQYF. The CDR3 coding sequence is TGTGCCAGCAGTGCCCGAACCGGGGTCTACGAGCAGTACTTC.

This clonotype has just a few counts. The chain uses TRBV27 and TRBJ2-2, with 11 nucleotides matching TRBD1. Germline assignment: CDR1 MNHEY and CDR2 SMNVEV (reference sequence). The CDR3 is 14 residues long. V gave up 6 bases and J gave up 9 bases; unmatched junction bases: 6. The DNA of the CDR3 is TGTGCCAGCAGCCTGGGACAGGGGGTTCGGGAGCTGTTTTTT. Translated, it gives CASSLGQGVRELFF.

This rearrangement joins TRBV3-1 to TRBJ2-7; no clear D gene. V was clipped by 2 bases and J by 6 bases, with 11 bases between them. The CDR3 has 13 residues. Germline CDR1 reads LGHDT; CDR2 reads YNNKEL (reference sequence). The CDR3: CASSQFLIGEQYF. CDR3 in DNA: TGTGCCAGCAGCCAATTTCTGATCGGCGAGCAGTACTTC.

This sequence joins TRBV7-9 and TRBJ2-5; 9 bases are a match to TRBD1. J lost 4 bases, V lost 5 bases, and 8 bases had no gene match. The CDR3 covers 15 residues. CDR1 is SEHNR and CDR2 is FQNEAQ in the germline V gene (reference sequence). CDR3 coding DNA: TGTGCCAGCAGCGCGGGACAGGGAGGAAGAGAGACCCAGTACTTC. Amino acids: CASSAGQGGRETQYF.

This clonotype was detected only a few times. The genes are TRBV6-5 and TRBJ2-7; D is unresolved. Germline V gene lookup returns CDR1 MNHEY and CDR2 SVGAGI. The length of the CDR3 is 12 residues. Trimming left V 5 bases short and J 5 bases short, with 10 bases between. The CDR3 is CASSHPGNEQYF. The CDR3 DNA reads TGTGCCAGCAGTCACCCTGGGAACGAGCAGTACTTC.

In this sample, this clonotype turned up many times. V and J are TRBV30 and TRBJ1-2, with D maybe TRBD1 (6 bases). The V end was cut by 2 bases, the J end by 9 bases, with 13 bases between. The CDR3 is 12 amino acids. Germline CDR1 is GTSNPN and CDR2 is SVGIG (reference sequence). The CDR3 DNA reads TGTGCCTGGAGTATGCCTCAGGGGCGCTACACCTTC. Encoded protein: CAWSMPQGRYTF.